This T cell receptor (beta chain) appears in the sequencing data of a study of a mutant IDH1 vaccine in newly diagnosed glioma. The overall study: Patients had eight vaccinations, in weeks 1, 3, 5, 7, 11, 15, 19 and 23. Patients' prior therapy spanned radiotherapy, temozolomide, or both; most underwent both.

The time point here: week 5, during vaccination. Vaccination comprised doses that each held 300 ug of mutant IDH1 20-mer peptide, plus topical imiquimod. Libraries were prepared by immunoSEQ multiplex PCR; TCRdb keeps only in-frame clonotypes and omits some of them. In the table there are approximately 25,000 clones, 75% to 80% of which are singletons. Trimming shortened V by 3 bases and J by 0 bases, and 15 bases separated the two germline ends. Germline CDR1 is LNHNV and CDR2 is YYDKDF (reference sequence). The CDR3 extends over 16 amino acids. As regards this clone: Its antigen is not known.

This rearrangement joins TRBV15 to TRBJ2-7; tentatively, D is TRBD1 or TRBD2 (5 bases each). Source: PBMCs, taken from a glioma patient whose treatment included an IDH1 peptide vaccine. This receptor was identified in a man between 35 and 55 years old with glioma. The CDR3 sequence: CATSSRGAASSYEQYF. The CDR3 DNA reads TGTGCCACCAGCAGCCGAGGGGCGGCAAGCTCCTACGAGCAGTACTTC.